This T cell receptor (beta chain) comes out of a study of cytomegalovirus exposure and HLA in healthy donors. Findings and limits, study-wide: Reportedly, TCR beta sequences accurately predicted HLA-A and HLA-B alleles in most subjects. TRBV6-2, TRBV6-3 and some other V segments were unresolvable in 87-base-pair reads.

As to this clone: Its antigen is currently unknown.

The study ran its PCR with 60 Vbeta and 13 Jbeta primers. The assay was immunoSEQ multiplex PCR, and TCRdb's table has in-frame clones only and misses some. The sample carries more than 120,000 clones, about four fifths recorded once. CDR1 and CDR2 from the germline V gene are SGHNT and YENEEA. V gave up 4 bases and J gave up 5 bases, with 7 bases separating them. The CDR3 extends over 12 amino acids. The source is a woman aged 40 to 50 in good health and CMV-seropositive. The chain has TRBV11-3 and TRBJ2-3, with D tentatively TRBD1 (5 bases). The material sequenced was PBMCs. CDR3 coding DNA: TGTGCCAGCAGCTCGACAGTAGATACGCAGTATTTT. It codes for CASSSTVDTQYF. Full variable domain (outside the CDR3, taken from reference TRBV11-3 and TRBJ2-3): EAGVVQSPRYKIIEKKQPVAFWCNPISGHNTLYWYLQNLGQGPELLIRYENEEAVDDSQLPKDRFSAERLKGVDSTLKIQPAELGDSAVYLCASSSTVDTQYFGPGTRLTVL.